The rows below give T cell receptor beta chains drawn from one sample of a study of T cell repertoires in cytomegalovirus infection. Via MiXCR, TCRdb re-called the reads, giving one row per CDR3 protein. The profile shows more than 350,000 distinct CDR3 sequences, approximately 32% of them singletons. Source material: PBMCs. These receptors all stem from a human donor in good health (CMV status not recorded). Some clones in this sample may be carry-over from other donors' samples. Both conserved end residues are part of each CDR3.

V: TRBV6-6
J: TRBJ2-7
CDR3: CASRSSDRGAYEQYF

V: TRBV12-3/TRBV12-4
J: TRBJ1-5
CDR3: CASSPGLGPNQPQHF

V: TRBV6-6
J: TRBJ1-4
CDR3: CASSLSGTGAEKLFF

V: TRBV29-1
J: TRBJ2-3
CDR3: CSATPGLASSDTQYF

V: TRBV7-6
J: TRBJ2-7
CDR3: CASSLFSAGDRPEQYF

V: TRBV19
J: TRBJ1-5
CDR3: CDSSMPSDRRSNQPQHF

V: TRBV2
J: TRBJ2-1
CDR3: CASSELLAAYNEQFF

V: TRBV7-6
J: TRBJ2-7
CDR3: CASSSRLAGESYEQYF

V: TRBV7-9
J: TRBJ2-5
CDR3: CASTPGGLEETQYF

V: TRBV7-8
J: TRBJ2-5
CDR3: CASSYPSGGREQETQYF

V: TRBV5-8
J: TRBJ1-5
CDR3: CASSMTGGVGQPQHF

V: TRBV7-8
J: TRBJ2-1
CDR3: CASSLGINIGYNEQFF

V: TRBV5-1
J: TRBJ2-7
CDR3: CASRTGVGEQYF

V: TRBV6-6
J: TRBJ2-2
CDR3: CASTSQLSGELFF

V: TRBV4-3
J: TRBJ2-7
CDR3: CASSQDPGFDEQYF

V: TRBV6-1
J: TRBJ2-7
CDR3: CASTLGQGPYYEQYF

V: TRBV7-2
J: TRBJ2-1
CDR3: CASSSRGKAEQFF

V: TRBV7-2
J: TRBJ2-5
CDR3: CASTPYLRETQYF

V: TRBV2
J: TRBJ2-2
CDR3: CASSKGLNTGELFF

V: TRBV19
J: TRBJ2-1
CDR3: CASSIRAGSSYNEQFF

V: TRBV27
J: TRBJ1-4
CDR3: CASSLERLSEKLFF

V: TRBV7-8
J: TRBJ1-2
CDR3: CASSLQGFGYGYTF

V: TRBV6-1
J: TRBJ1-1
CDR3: CASSPGRVLNTEAFF

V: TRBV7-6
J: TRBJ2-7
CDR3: CASSPDLYRNEQYF

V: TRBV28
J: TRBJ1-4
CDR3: CASSGSGTNEKLFF

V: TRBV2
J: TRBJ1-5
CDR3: CASSVGHSASNQPQHF

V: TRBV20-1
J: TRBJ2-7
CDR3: CSANRGELAGYEQYF

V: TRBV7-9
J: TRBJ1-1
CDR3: CASSGTGQGLAVAEAFF

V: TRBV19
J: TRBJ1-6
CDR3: CASTPGQGAGSYNSPLHF

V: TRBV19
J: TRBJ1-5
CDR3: CASSIKGGQPQHF

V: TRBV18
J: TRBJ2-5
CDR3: CASSPPDAGETQYF

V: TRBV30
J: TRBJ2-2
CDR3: CAWSELAPNTGELFF

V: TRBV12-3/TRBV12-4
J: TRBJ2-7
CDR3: CASSGTVDYEQYF

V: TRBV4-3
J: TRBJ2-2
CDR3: CASSPGQGSGELFF

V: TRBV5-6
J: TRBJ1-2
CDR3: CASSLWPAYGYTF

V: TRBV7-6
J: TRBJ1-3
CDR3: CASSLSGDAVSANTIYF

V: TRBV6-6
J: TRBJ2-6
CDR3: CASSSNRGPMAGANVLTF

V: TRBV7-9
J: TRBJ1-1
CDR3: CASSTSTTEAFF

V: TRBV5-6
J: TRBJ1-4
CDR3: CASSPRWPRGADEKLFF

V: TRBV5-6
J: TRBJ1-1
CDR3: CASSWGGTGRHGTEAFF

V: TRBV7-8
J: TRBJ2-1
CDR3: CAGGEGSYNEQCF

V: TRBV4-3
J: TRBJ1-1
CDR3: CASSQMWMAEGFMNTEAFF

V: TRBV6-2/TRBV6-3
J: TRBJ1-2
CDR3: CASRPGTYGYTF

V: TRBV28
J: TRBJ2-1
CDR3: CASISGGSPSTYNEQFF